The 19 T cell receptor beta chains given below trace back to one sample, sequenced in a study of cytomegalovirus exposure and HLA in healthy donors. Amplification used 60 Vbeta primers and 13 Jbeta primers. Sequencing was performed with immunoSEQ multiplex PCR; in TCRdb, only in-frame clones are kept and a portion is missing. The sample carries over 110,000 clones, roughly four fifths recorded once. The specimen sequenced was PBMCs. The receptors derive from a woman in her thirties or forties in good health and CMV-seronegative.

This sequence joins TRBV19 and TRBJ1-5; D gene ambiguous. This CDR3 is 13 amino acids long. The germline V gene has CDR1 LNHDA and CDR2 SQIVND (reference sequence). Deletions cut 8 bases from V and 3 bases from J, with 11 bases between. CDR3 region: CASGSGANQPQHF. CDR3 bases: TGTGCCAGTGGATCAGGTGCCAATCAGCCCCAGCATTTT. Based on the CDR3 plus reference TRBV19 and TRBJ1-5, the full variable domain is DGGITQSPKYLFRKEGQNVTLSCEQNLNHDAMYWYRQDPGQGLRLIYYSQIVNDFQKGDIAEGYSVSREKKESFPLTVTSAQKNPTAFYLCASGSGANQPQHFGDGTRLSIL.

The V and J genes are TRBV4-2 and TRBJ1-2, with 7 bases that match TRBD1. CDR1 is LGHNA, CDR2 YNFKEQ, per germline. The CDR3 runs 15 residues. Trimming removed 3 bases from V and 7 bases from J; junction bases left unmatched: 11. For the CDR3, the DNA is TGTGCCAGCAGCCAGGAGAAGACAGGGCGAGTTGGCTACACCTTC. It is translated as CASSQEKTGRVGYTF.

This clone was seen a few times. V is TRBV4-1 and J is TRBJ1-6; TRBD1 matches 10 bases. The CDR3 has 15 residues. The germline V gene has CDR1 MGHRA and CDR2 YSYEKL. Trimming removed 3 bases from V and 7 bases from J; junction bases left unmatched: 3. In nucleotides, the CDR3 is TGCGCCAGCAGCCAGGACAGGGGGAGCAATTCACCCCTCCACTTT. It specifies CASSQDRGSNSPLHF.

The chain joins TRBV7-9 to TRBJ1-1, with 8 bases aligning to TRBD1. CDR1 is SEHNR and CDR2 is FQNEAQ in the germline V gene (reference sequence). V was pared by 6 bases and J by 5 bases, with 14 bases of the junction left unmatched. This CDR3 is 16 amino acids long. CDR3 nucleotides: TGTGCCAGCAGACCACCCCCGGGACAGGAAAAAACTGAAGCTTTCTTT. This sequence encodes CASRPPPGQEKTEAFF. The full variable domain, its missing parts supplied by reference TRBV7-9 and TRBJ1-1, is DTGVSQNPRHKITKRGQNVTFRCDPISEHNRLYWYRQTLGQGPEFLTYFQNEAQLEKSRLLSDRFSAERPKGSFSTLEIQRTEQGDSAMYLCASRPPPGQEKTEAFFGQGTRLTVV.

This chain joins TRBV9 and TRBJ1-5; D is possibly TRBD1 (6 bases). This CDR3 contains 14 residues. Trimming shortened V by 3 bases and J by 3 bases, and 10 bases separated the two germline ends. Germline CDR1 is SGDLS and CDR2 is YYNGEE. CDR3 protein: CASSEGGSNQPQHF. The CDR3 nucleotides read TGTGCCAGCAGCGAGGGGGGGTCCAATCAGCCCCAGCATTTT.

The chain combines TRBV27 with TRBJ2-1; tentatively, D is TRBD1 (6 bases). There are 15 residues in the CDR3. V lost 7 bases to trimming and J lost 3 bases, with 16 bases between them. Per the germline V gene, CDR1 is MNHEY and CDR2 is SMNVEV (reference sequence). The CDR3 loop is CASTLGGQNYNEQFF. The CDR3 DNA reads TGTGCCAGCACCCTAGGGGGTCAGAACTACAATGAGCAGTTCTTC.

The chain combines TRBV7-3 with TRBJ2-1, with 8 bases that match TRBD2. V lost 1 base to trimming and J lost 9 bases; unmatched junction nucleotides: 2. CDR3 length: 13 residues. In germline, CDR1 is SGHTA, CDR2 FQGTGA. The CDR3: CASSLSSGVEQFF. CDR3 bases: TGTGCCAGCAGCTTAAGTAGCGGGGTTGAGCAGTTCTTC.

This clone was recorded a few times. The chain links TRBV29-1 to TRBJ1-2; the D gene is possibly TRBD1 (6 bases). Trimming removed 4 bases from V and 4 bases from J, with 13 bases in between. The CDR3 is 13 amino acids. In germline, CDR1 is SQVTM, CDR2 ANQGSEA. The CDR3 DNA follows: TGCAGCGTTGGCTTTACAGGGACCTATGGCTACACCTTC. This translates into CSVGFTGTYGYTF.

The chain recombines TRBV13 with TRBJ2-3; 8 bases match TRBD1. V gave up 6 bases and J gave up 3 bases; unmatched junction bases: 8. CDR3 length equals 15 residues. Looked up from germline, CDR1 is PRHDT and CDR2 is FYEKMQ (reference sequence). Here the CDR3 reads CASRKDRGSTDTQYF. The CDR3 DNA is TGTGCCAGCAGAAAAGACAGGGGTTCGACAGATACGCAGTATTTT.

The chain uses TRBV28 and TRBJ2-1; D is possibly TRBD1 (6 bases). The CDR3 sequence is 13 residues long. The ends were cut back, 2 bases at V and 9 bases at J, with 11 bases in the middle. The germline CDR1 and CDR2 sequences are MDHEN and SYDVKM. The CDR3 spells CASSLDRTGEQFF. The CDR3 DNA follows: TGTGCCAGCAGTTTAGACAGGACCGGTGAGCAGTTCTTC.

CDR3 protein: CASSEGDSLNEKLFF. The CDR3 region has the DNA TGTGCCAGCAGTGAAGGGGACAGTCTTAATGAAAAACTGTTTTTT. The J gene is TRBJ1-4, the V gene TRBV6-1; 7 bases match TRBD1. Unmatched junction bases numbered 3, after V lost 1 base and J lost 4 bases. This CDR3 is 15 amino acids long. Germline loops: CDR1 MNHNS, CDR2 SASEGT.

This clone showed up just a few times. CDR3 nucleotide sequence: TGTGCCAGCTCACCAGCAGGGCTGGGCACAGATACGCAGTATTTT. Amino acids: CASSPAGLGTDTQYF. The chain carries TRBV18 and TRBJ2-3; D is possibly TRBD1 (5 bases). The CDR3 runs to 15 residues. Per germline, CDR1 KGHSH and CDR2 LQKENI. V was trimmed by 2 bases and J by 1 base, leaving 10 bases between them.

This sequence joins TRBV18 and TRBJ2-2, with TRBD1 matching over 8 bases. J gave up 0 bases and V 3 bases, and 3 bases lay outside the gene matches. The CDR3 contains 16 residues. Germline V CDR1 and CDR2: KGHSH, LQKENI. CDR3 nucleotides: TGTGCCAGCTCACCGATGGACAGGGCGAACACCGGGGAGCTGTTTTTT. This gives the protein CASSPMDRANTGELFF.

This clone showed up just a few times. This rearrangement joins TRBV28 to TRBJ1-1, with D possibly TRBD1 on 6 matching bases. The CDR3 spans 15 residues. Germline assignment: CDR1 MDHEN and CDR2 SYDVKM. Trimming took off 3 bases at V and 1 base at J, with 12 bases between the two ends. The CDR3 region is CASSFWGRTNTEAFF. The DNA for the CDR3 is TGTGCCAGCAGTTTTTGGGGGCGAACGAACACTGAAGCTTTCTTT. Using reference TRBV28 and TRBJ1-1 for the parts outside the CDR3, the full variable domain is DVKVTQSSRYLVKRTGEKVFLECVQDMDHENMFWYRQDPGLGLRLIYFSYDVKMKEKGDIPEGYSVSREKKERFSLILESASTNQTSMYLCASSFWGRTNTEAFFGQGTRLTVV.

V is TRBV27 and J is TRBJ1-4; possibly TRBD1 for D (5 bases). V lost 8 bases, J lost 8 bases, and 18 bases lay in between. Germline V gives CDR1 MNHEY, CDR2 SMNVEV (reference sequence). The CDR3 contains 14 residues. In DNA form, the CDR3 reads TGTGCCAGCTACAAACACGGACGGGGGGAAAAACTGTTTTTT. Amino acid sequence: CASYKHGRGEKLFF.

The J gene is TRBJ1-5, the V gene TRBV15; TRBD1 is a possible D gene (5 bases). Germline CDR1 reads LNHNV; CDR2 reads YYDKDF (reference sequence). The CDR3 totals 15 residues. V was pared by 0 bases and J by 3 bases, with 9 bases between. The CDR3, as DNA: TGTGCCACCAGCAGAGATAAAGGGGACAATCAGCCCCAGCATTTT. Protein sequence: CATSRDKGDNQPQHF.

J is TRBJ1-1 and V is TRBV9; TRBD1 matches 8 bases. Germline-derived CDR1 and CDR2 are SGDLS and YYNGEE. The CDR3 covers 13 residues. The trim removed 8 bases at V and 0 bases at J, leaving 3 bases unmatched. The CDR3 DNA sequence: TGTGCCAGTGGACAGGGACTGAACACTGAAGCTTTCTTT. Its protein product is CASGQGLNTEAFF.

Only a few counts were recorded for this clone. V gene TRBV5-6 combines with J gene TRBJ1-5; no definite D call. The CDR3 contains 15 residues. Trimming shortened V by 3 bases and J by 7 bases, and 17 bases separated the two germline ends. Per the germline V gene, CDR1 is SGHDT and CDR2 is YYEEEE. The CDR3 is CASSSLEGPNQPQHF. The CDR3 DNA reads as TGTGCCAGCAGCTCCCTCGAGGGTCCCAACCAGCCCCAGCATTTT.

This clone turned up a few times. The gene calls are TRBV4-1 and TRBJ1-1; D gene unclear. V lost 0 bases, J lost 1 base, and 9 bases lay in between. This CDR3 has 15 amino acids. The germline V gene has CDR1 MGHRA and CDR2 YSYEKL. The CDR3 sequence: CASSQEHRRNTEAFF. CDR3 nucleotide sequence: TGCGCCAGCAGCCAAGAGCACAGAAGGAACACTGAAGCTTTCTTT.